These 8 T cell receptor beta chains were all obtained from the same sample, sequenced in a study of blood T cell repertoires in COVID-19. Libraries were prepared by immunoSEQ multiplex PCR; TCRdb keeps only in-frame clonotypes and omits some of them. The data show approximately 250,000 clones, with over 75% seen just once and 2.5% to 3.5% held by the top ten. Sequencing input: PBMCs or T cells enriched from blood (not recorded which). The receptors stem from a woman between 40 and 55 years old who had been exposed to COVID-19.

The rearrangement links TRBV19 to TRBJ2-5; TRBD1 matches at 9 bases. The junction had 7 bases not matched to a gene; V was cut back by 3 bases and J by 5 bases. CDR1 and CDR2 (germline): LNHDA, SQIVND (reference sequence). CDR3 size: 15 residues. The CDR3 nucleotides are TGTGCCAGTAGTATCCGTACAGGGGGCCGTGAGACCCAGTACTTC. It codes for CASSIRTGGRETQYF.

This clone was seen a single time. This chain uses TRBV6-1 with TRBJ2-3; 10 nucleotides match TRBD2. Germline loops: CDR1 MNHNS, CDR2 SASEGT. CDR3 length: 17 residues. With V trimmed by 3 bases and J by 3 bases, 9 bases remained unmatched. CDR3 amino acids: CASSDNPGLAQTDTQYF. The CDR3 DNA follows: TGTGCCAGCAGTGACAACCCGGGACTAGCGCAAACAGATACGCAGTATTTT.

This rearrangement joins TRBV10-1 to TRBJ1-3; maybe TRBD1 (5 bases). This CDR3 is 14 amino acids long. Germline V gene lookup returns CDR1 WNHNN and CDR2 SYGVQD (reference sequence). V was pared by 2 bases and J by 2 bases, with 7 bases between. CDR3 coding DNA: TGCGCCAGCAGTGAGCCAGGGACTGGAAACACCATATATTTT. This sequence encodes CASSEPGTGNTIYF.

The chain has TRBV7-9 and TRBJ1-2; 12 nucleotides match TRBD1. Trimming took 7 bases from V and 5 from J; bases not matched to a gene: 17. The CDR3 consists of 18 residues. From germline, CDR1 is SEHNR and CDR2 FQNEAQ (reference sequence). In DNA, the CDR3 is TGTGCCAGCACCACTATTAGGGACAGGGGGCGCGACGAGTATGGCTACACCTTC. Translation: CASTTIRDRGRDEYGYTF.

This clone was counted a single time. The chain carries TRBV2 and TRBJ2-3; 8 nucleotides align to TRBD2. V shed 7 bases and J 0 bases; nucleotides not matched to a gene: 3. The CDR3 consists of 14 residues. The germline gives CDR1 SNHLY, CDR2 FYNNEI. CDR3 residues: CASNLAGSTDTQYF. In DNA, the CDR3 is TGTGCCAGCAATTTAGCGGGGAGCACAGATACGCAGTATTTT.

The chain carries TRBV18 and TRBJ2-3; D unresolved. The V and J ends lost 0 bases and 5 bases respectively, with 15 bases between them. Germline V gene sequence: CDR1 KGHSH, CDR2 LQKENI. There are 16 residues in the CDR3. The CDR3 DNA reads TGTGCCAGCTCACCACCCTCGCAAGTACTGCGAGATACGCAGTATTTT. Protein: CASSPPSQVLRDTQYF.

V is TRBV3-1 (or the pseudogene TRBV3-2) and J is TRBJ2-1; a possible D gene is TRBD2 (6 bases). Germline V gene sequence: CDR1 LGHDT, CDR2 YNNKEL (reference sequence). Trimming pared 8 bases from V and 4 bases from J, leaving 18 bases between. This CDR3 has 15 residues. CDR3 bases: TGTGCCAGCGGACCTGGGACTGAATATTACAATGAGCAGTTCTTC. It specifies CASGPGTEYYNEQFF.

This clone was detected only a few times. DNA of the CDR3: TGCGCCACACGACAGGGAACTATCACAGATACGCAGTATTTT. Translation gives CATRQGTITDTQYF. The V call is TRBV5-1, the J call TRBJ2-3; 7 bases agree with TRBD1. With V trimmed by 9 bases and J by 2 bases, 9 bases remained unmatched. The CDR3 sequence is 14 residues long. Germline CDR1 SGHRS, CDR2 YFSETQ.